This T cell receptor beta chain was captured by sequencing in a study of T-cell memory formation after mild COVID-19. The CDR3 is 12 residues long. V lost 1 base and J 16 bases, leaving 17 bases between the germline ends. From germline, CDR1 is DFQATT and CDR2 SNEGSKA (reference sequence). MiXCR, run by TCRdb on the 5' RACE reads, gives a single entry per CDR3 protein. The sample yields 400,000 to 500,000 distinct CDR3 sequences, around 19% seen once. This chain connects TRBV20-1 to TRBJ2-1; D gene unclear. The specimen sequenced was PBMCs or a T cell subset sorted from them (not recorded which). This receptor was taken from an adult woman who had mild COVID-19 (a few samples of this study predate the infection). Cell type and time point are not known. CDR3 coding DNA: TGCAGTGCTAGAGCTGCCGCCCGAGGAAGTTTCTTC. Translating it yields CSARAAARGSFF.